Below, 3 T cell receptor beta chains from the same sample are listed, as sequenced in a study of response to subunit inactivated influenza vaccine. MiXCR was run by TCRdb on the RT-PCR reads, yielding one entry per CDR3 protein. The sample carries 450,000 to 500,000 distinct CDR3 sequences, approximately 10% recorded once. Material: PBMCs from blood, obtained roughly 45 days after vaccination. Source of these receptors: a middle-aged man who received an inactivated influenza vaccine.

This clonotype turned up a few times. The chain uses TRBV5-1 and TRBJ2-7; D might be TRBD1 (6 bases). The V gene's germline CDR1 is SGHRS and CDR2 YFSETQ. The CDR3 totals 16 residues. V was shortened by 4 bases and J by 0 bases, with 17 bases between the two germline ends. This CDR3 is CASSPENRESSYEQYF. Written as DNA, the CDR3 is TGCGCCAGCAGCCCCGAAAACAGGGAAAGCTCCTACGAGCAGTACTTC.

This clonotype was picked up a small number of times. The rearrangement links TRBV7-3 to TRBJ2-4; TRBD2 aligns across 10 bases. This CDR3 is built from 14 residues. The germline CDR1 and CDR2 sequences are SGHTA and FQGTGA. The junction had 5 bases not matched to a gene; V was cut back by 4 bases and J by 8 bases. This chain's CDR3 is CASSSSGLADIQYF. In DNA form, the CDR3 reads TGTGCCAGCAGCTCATCCGGACTAGCGGACATTCAGTACTTC.

The sample holds a few counts of this clonotype. The V and J genes are TRBV18 and TRBJ1-1, with TRBD1 as a possible D gene (6 bases). Trimming took 2 bases from V and 1 from J, leaving 8 bases between them. CDR3 size: 14 residues. Germline lookup yields CDR1 KGHSH and CDR2 LQKENI. The CDR3 DNA follows: TGTGCCAGCTCACCAAAGGGGGGGAACACTGAAGCTTTCTTT. This gives the protein CASSPKGGNTEAFF. The full variable domain, completed using reference TRBV18 and TRBJ1-1, is NAGVMQNPRHLVRRRGQEARLRCSPMKGHSHVYWYRQLPEEGLKFMVYLQKENIIDESGMPKERFSAEFPKEGPSILRIQQVVRGDSAAYFCASSPKGGNTEAFFGQGTRLTVV.